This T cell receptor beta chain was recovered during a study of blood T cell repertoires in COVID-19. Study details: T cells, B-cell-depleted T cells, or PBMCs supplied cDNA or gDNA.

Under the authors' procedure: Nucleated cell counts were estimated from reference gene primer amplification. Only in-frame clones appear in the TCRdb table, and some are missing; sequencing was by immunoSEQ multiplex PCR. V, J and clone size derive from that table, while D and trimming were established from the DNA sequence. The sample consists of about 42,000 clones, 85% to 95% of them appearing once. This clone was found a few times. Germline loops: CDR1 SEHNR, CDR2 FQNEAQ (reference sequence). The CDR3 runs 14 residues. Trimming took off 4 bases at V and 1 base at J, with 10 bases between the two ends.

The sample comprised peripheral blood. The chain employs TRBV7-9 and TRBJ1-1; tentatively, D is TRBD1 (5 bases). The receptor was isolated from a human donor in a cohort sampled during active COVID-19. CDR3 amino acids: CASSYLGGNTEAFF. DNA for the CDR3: TGTGCCAGCAGCTATCTCGGGGGGAACACTGAAGCTTTCTTT. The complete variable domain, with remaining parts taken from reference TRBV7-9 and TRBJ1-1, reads DTGVSQNPRHKITKRGQNVTFRCDPISEHNRLYWYRQTLGQGPEFLTYFQNEAQLEKSRLLSDRFSAERPKGSFSTLEIQRTEQGDSAMYLCASSYLGGNTEAFFGQGTRLTVV.